This record covers a single T cell receptor (beta chain). Its target is not known. This entry is derived from a study of cytomegalovirus exposure and HLA in healthy donors. Whole-study results and caveats: Some V segments could not be told apart, so they were left out, TRBV6-2 and TRBV6-3 among them.

Trimming pared 0 bases from V and 1 base from J, leaving 7 bases between. Germline V gene lookup returns CDR1 LNHNV and CDR2 YYDKDF (reference sequence). The CDR3 runs to 15 residues. Use of 60 Vbeta and 13 Jbeta primers characterized the PCR. Using immunoSEQ multiplex PCR, the repertoire was profiled, and TCRdb retains in-frame clones only, with some absent. The profile shows hundreds of thousands of clones, almost 85% of them singletons. Sequencing was done on a sample of PBMCs. The TCR originated in a woman between 35 and 50 years old in good health and CMV-seronegative. This sequence joins TRBV15 and TRBJ1-3; D is possibly TRBD1 (5 bases). Here the CDR3 DNA reads TGTGCCACCAGCAGAGATCGGGGGTCTGGAAACACCATATATTTT. Protein: CATSRDRGSGNTIYF.